Below are 9 T cell receptor beta chains sequenced from a single sample in a study of blood T cell repertoires in COVID-19. This table comes from immunoSEQ multiplex PCR, and its TCRdb copy is limited to in-frame clones, with some not included. The profile shows tens of thousands of clones, 77% of them singletons. Sequenced: peripheral blood. These receptors were taken from a human donor in a cohort sampled during active COVID-19.

The chain couples TRBV18 to TRBJ1-6, with 10 bases identical to TRBD1. V lost 3 bases and J lost 8; bases outside the gene matches: 4. The CDR3 covers 15 residues. The germline V gene has CDR1 KGHSH and CDR2 LQKENI. The CDR3 nucleotides read TGTGCCAGCTCACCGACAGGGGGCTCTGATTCACCCCTCCACTTT. It specifies CASSPTGGSDSPLHF.

The V gene is TRBV2, the J gene TRBJ2-7; D is possibly TRBD2 (6 bases). The CDR3 runs to 14 residues. The germline CDR1 and CDR2 sequences are SNHLY and FYNNEI. The ends were cut back, 3 bases at V and 2 bases at J, with 11 bases in the middle. DNA for the CDR3: TGTGCCAGCAGTGAGGGTTGGGGGGCCTACGAGCAGTACTTC. It translates to CASSEGWGAYEQYF.

This clone was seen only once. V gene TRBV10-3 combines with J gene TRBJ1-5; the D gene is possibly TRBD1 (5 bases). The V end was cut by 6 bases, the J end by 5 bases, with 17 bases between. Per germline, CDR1 ENHRY and CDR2 SYGVKD. This CDR3 has 15 amino acids. The CDR3 protein is CAIRPSGVPDQPQHF. DNA of the CDR3: TGTGCCATCAGGCCCTCGGGGGTGCCGGATCAGCCCCAGCATTTT.

The chain joins TRBV7-8 to TRBJ1-1, with 7 bases that match TRBD1. The germline CDR1 and CDR2 sequences are SGHVS and FQNEAQ. V trimming: 4 bases; J trimming: 0 bases; junction bases outside the gene matches: 8. This CDR3 has 16 residues. CDR3 in amino acids: CASSSQGMGMNTEAFF. The DNA for the CDR3 is TGTGCCAGCAGCTCACAGGGGATGGGGATGAACACTGAAGCTTTCTTT.

J is TRBJ2-7 and V is TRBV19; TRBD2 matches at 7 bases. After removal of 5 bases from V and 6 bases from J, the junction contained 13 bases not matched to a gene. Germline CDR1 LNHDA, CDR2 SQIVND (reference sequence). The CDR3 totals 15 residues. CDR3: CASSHRLASSGEQYF. CDR3 sequence (DNA): TGTGCCAGTAGTCACCGACTAGCTAGTTCAGGCGAGCAGTACTTC.

The chain joins TRBV2 to TRBJ2-7; TRBD1 is a possible D gene (6 bases). V lost 4 bases, J lost 0 bases, and 10 bases lay in between. The germline V gene encodes CDR1 SNHLY and CDR2 FYNNEI. This CDR3 contains 14 residues. In DNA form, the CDR3 reads TGTGCCAGCAGTGTTCAGGGGATCTCCTACGAGCAGTACTTC. Its protein product is CASSVQGISYEQYF.

This clone was recorded a few times. The chain employs TRBV28 and TRBJ2-3, with 14 bases aligning to TRBD2. The CDR3 covers 15 residues. The junction had 7 bases not matched to a gene; V was cut back by 8 bases and J by 6 bases. The germline V gene encodes CDR1 MDHEN and CDR2 SYDVKM. The CDR3 loop is CASWTSGGFADTQYF. In DNA, the CDR3 is TGTGCCAGCTGGACTAGCGGGGGGTTCGCGGATACGCAGTATTTT.

The V call is TRBV5-5, the J call TRBJ2-3, with 8 positions matching TRBD2. The CDR3 has 16 residues. With V trimmed by 3 bases and J by 4 bases, 10 bases remained unmatched. Germline CDR1 is SGHKS and CDR2 is YYEKEE (reference sequence). DNA for the CDR3: TGTGCCAGCAGCTCCCGGGTAGCGGGGCAGTCAGATACGCAGTATTTT. The encoded protein is CASSSRVAGQSDTQYF. Together with reference TRBV5-5 and TRBJ2-3, the CDR3 gives the full variable domain: DAGVTQSPTHLIKTRGQQVTLRCSPISGHKSVSWYQQVLGQGPQFIFQYYEKEERGRGNFPDRFSARQFPNYSSELNVNALLLGDSALYLCASSSRVAGQSDTQYFGPGTRLTVL.

The V gene is TRBV10-1, the J gene TRBJ1-1; no firm D call. The ends were cut back, 4 bases at V and 6 bases at J, with 12 bases in the middle. The CDR3 sequence is 13 residues long. CDR1 is WNHNN and CDR2 is SYGVQD in the germline V gene (reference sequence). CDR3 loop: CASSVSPGAEAFF. The CDR3 DNA is TGCGCCAGCAGTGTTTCCCCCGGGGCTGAAGCTTTCTTT.